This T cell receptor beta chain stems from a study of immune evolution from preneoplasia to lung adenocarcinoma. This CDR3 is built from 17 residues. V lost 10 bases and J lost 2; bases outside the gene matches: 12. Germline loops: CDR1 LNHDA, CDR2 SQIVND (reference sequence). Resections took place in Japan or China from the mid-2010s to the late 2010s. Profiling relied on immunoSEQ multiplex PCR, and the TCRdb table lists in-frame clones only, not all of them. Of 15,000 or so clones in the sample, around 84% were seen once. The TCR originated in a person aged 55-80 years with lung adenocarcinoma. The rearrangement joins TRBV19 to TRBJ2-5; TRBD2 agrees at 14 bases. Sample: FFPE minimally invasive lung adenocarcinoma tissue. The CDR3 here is CATTRGLAGVGQETQYF. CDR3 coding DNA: TGTGCCACCACCCGGGGACTAGCGGGAGTTGGGCAAGAGACCCAGTACTTC.